This record looks at one T cell receptor (beta chain) sequence and its context. This clone was recorded only once. Its antigen has not been determined. Base qualities are not provided; no much larger clone lies one nucleotide away. This record comes from a study of blood T cell repertoires in COVID-19 (dated by TCRdb to 2019 to 2021). For the study in its entirety: Samples from collaborators originated in the United States, Italy and Spain and spanned both the acute and convalescent phases of COVID-19. The prospective study material was composed of cDNA or gDNA derived from T cells, B-cell-depleted T cells, or PBMCs. The dataset comprised deeply sampled blood TCRbeta repertoires from subjects exposed to, actively infected with, or recovered from COVID-19. The repertoires were released in a freely available public database intended as a resource for research on the immune response to SARS-CoV-2. Samples came from the ongoing ImmuneRACE study (first 160 participants) plus 1,254 subjects from 6 global collaborators. A de-identified subject ID, COVID-19 status, age in years and sex were almost always included in the sample metadata. Where HLA class I and class II types were available, the types were taken from metadata supplied by the sample provider, not from assay-based typing.

What the study reported, not specific to this receptor: Clinical and demographic metadata were provided uncurated, with the amount varying by source and participant.

V and J lose 3 bases and 6 bases, and a span of 11 bases separates them. Its CDR3 holds 13 amino acids, cysteine through phenylalanine. Only the CDR3 part of the read is kept: 39 bases, read in frame from the first base. The germline V gene supplies CDR1 MDHEN and CDR2 SYDVKM. Each collaborating institution followed its own protocols to collect whole blood in K2EDTA tubes. Collaborator samples were shipped for TCRbeta analysis as frozen whole blood, isolated PBMCs, or DNA extracted from either sample type. TCRbeta CDR3 regions were amplified from genomic DNA by means of the immunoSEQ Assay, a bias-controlled multiplex PCR. Regarding the original processing steps: The number of nucleated cells in each sample was estimated by amplification of reference gene primers within the assay. To quantify the absolute abundance of each unique TCRbeta CDR3 rearrangement, sequence reads were collapsed and filtered. For each sample, productive Simpson clonality was calculated as the square root of Simpson's diversity index over productive rearrangements. Entries here come from immuneACCESS through TCRdb and include only in-frame sequences with V and J called. Some clones fail to appear in such tables; in the studies checked, an unresolved V gene covers under half of the shortfall, and the cause of the remainder is unknown. V and J calls and clone size are given by that table; D and trimming were obtained from the DNA. This sample gives tens of thousands of clones in total; roughly 89% of them show up just once. The ten largest clones take up about 26% of the sample.

The TCR comes from a human donor in a cohort sampled during active COVID-19. The material sequenced was peripheral blood. The chain links TRBV28 with TRBJ1-2; the D gene lacks a confident call. The CDR3: CASSLRETDGYTF. The nucleotides are TGTGCCAGCAGTTTGCGGGAAACGGATGGCTACACCTTC.